This T cell receptor beta chain derives from a study of T cell repertoires in cytomegalovirus infection. At least ten counts were recorded for this clonotype. This CDR3 has 12 amino acids. Trimming left V 5 bases short and J 5 bases short, with 9 bases between. Germline-derived CDR1 and CDR2 are MDHEN and SYDVKM. TCRdb re-called the reads through MiXCR, storing one row per CDR3 protein. This repertoire shows 120,000 to 150,000 distinct CDR3 sequences, about 6.1% found once; its top ten account for around 17%. The TCR originated in a human donor in good health (CMV status not recorded). Some clones in this sample may be carry-over from other donors' samples. The specimen was PBMCs. The V call is TRBV28, the J call TRBJ1-2; D is unclear. In DNA, the CDR3 is TGTGCCAGCAGTGGTTCTGGGTATGGCTACACCTTC. It translates to CASSGSGYGYTF.